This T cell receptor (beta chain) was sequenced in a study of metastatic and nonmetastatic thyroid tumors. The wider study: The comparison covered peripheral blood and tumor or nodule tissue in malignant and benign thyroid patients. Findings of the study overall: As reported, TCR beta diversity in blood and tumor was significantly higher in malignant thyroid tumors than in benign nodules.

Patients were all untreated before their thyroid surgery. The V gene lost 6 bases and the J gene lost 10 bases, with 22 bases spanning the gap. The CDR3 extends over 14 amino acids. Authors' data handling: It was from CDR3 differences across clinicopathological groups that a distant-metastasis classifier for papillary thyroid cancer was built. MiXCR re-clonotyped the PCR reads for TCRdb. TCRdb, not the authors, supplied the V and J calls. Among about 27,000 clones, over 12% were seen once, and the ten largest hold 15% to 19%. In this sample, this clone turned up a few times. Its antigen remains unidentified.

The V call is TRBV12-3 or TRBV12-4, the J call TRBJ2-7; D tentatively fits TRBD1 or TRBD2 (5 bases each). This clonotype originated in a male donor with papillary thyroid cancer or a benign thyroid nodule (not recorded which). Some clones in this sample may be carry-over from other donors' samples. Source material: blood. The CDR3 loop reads CASRRWGNSGYQYF. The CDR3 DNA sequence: TGTGCCAGCAGACGATGGGGGAACTCGGGGTATCAGTACTTC.